This T cell receptor (beta chain) is from a study of blood T cell repertoires in COVID-19. Study at large: From the United States, Italy and Spain came samples of acute and convalescent COVID-19.

The germline V gene encodes CDR1 LNHNV and CDR2 YYDKDF (reference sequence). V was clipped by 5 bases and J by 6 bases; unmatched bases: 7. The length of the CDR3 is 14 residues. Data came from immunoSEQ multiplex PCR; TCRdb stores just in-frame clones and leaves some out. The table lists 200,000 to 250,000 clones, about 90% of them singletons, with approximately 12% in the top ten. The origin of this receptor is a woman between 18 and 29 years old who had recovered from COVID-19. This chain uses TRBV15 with TRBJ2-1, with 7 bases aligning to TRBD1. Sequences were obtained from peripheral blood. The CDR3 is CATSAEYRGNEQFF. The CDR3 DNA sequence: TGTGCCACCAGCGCGGAGTACAGGGGCAATGAGCAGTTCTTC.